One and the same sample provided the 25 T cell receptor beta chains below, sequenced in a study of breast tumors, draining lymph nodes, adjacent tissues (dated by TCRdb to about 2016). Lymph node samples came from the axillary draining lymph nodes of breast cancer patients. Library construction relied on multiplex PCR. Instrument on record: Illumina HiSeq 2000. TCRdb trimmed public reads at Q25 via fastp, called clones via MiXCR and kept in-frame beta chains. Every entry covers one CDR3 protein and lists the most common genes and DNA from its rows. The sample table holds 200,000 or so distinct CDR3 sequences, of which 31% were seen once. The ten largest clones add up to roughly 4% of the sample. The sample taken for sequencing was axillary lymph node tissue. Receptors were obtained from a female donor with breast cancer. Some clones in this sample may be carry-over from other donors' samples.

This clonotype was counted a few times. This may stem from a read error, because a much larger clone lies one nucleotide away. V and J are TRBV11-3 and TRBJ2-3; weak D call: TRBD2 (6 bases). V was clipped by 4 bases and J by 4 bases, with 12 bases between them. The CDR3 runs 14 residues. In germline, CDR1 is SGHNT, CDR2 YENEEA. CDR3 protein: CASSSGRDPDTQYF. The CDR3 coding sequence is TGTGCCAGCAGCTCCGGGAGAGATCCAGATACGCAGTATTTT.

The rearrangement uses TRBV20-1 and TRBJ2-5; a possible D gene is TRBD2 (6 bases). CDR3 length equals 13 residues. CDR1 is DFQATT, CDR2 SNEGSKA, per germline (reference sequence). The V end lost 3 bases, the J end lost 1 base, and 9 bases lay between the germline ends. CDR3 nucleotides: TGCAGTGCTAGGGACTACCCCCAAGAGACCCAGTACTTC. Translation: CSARDYPQETQYF.

This clonotype was counted at least ten times. The chain recombines TRBV10-2 with TRBJ2-3; D is possibly TRBD2 (7 bases). Germline V gene data show CDR1 as WSHSY and CDR2 as SAAADI. V shed 7 bases and J shed 1 base, with 15 bases lying between them. The CDR3 loop spans 15 amino acids. The CDR3 sequence is CASTEGGRGTDTQYF. The CDR3 DNA sequence: TGCGCCAGCACCGAGGGGGGGCGCGGCACAGATACGCAGTATTTT.

The V gene is TRBV18, the J gene TRBJ2-6; no firm D call. The CDR3 has 14 amino acids. The germline CDR1 and CDR2 sequences are KGHSH and LQKENI. The ends were cut back, 2 bases at V and 0 bases at J, with 2 bases in the middle. CDR3 in amino acids: CASSPDSGANVLTF. CDR3 sequence (DNA): TGTGCCAGCTCACCAGACTCTGGGGCCAACGTCCTGACTTTC.

This clonotype was counted ten times or more. This chain joins TRBV19 and TRBJ2-7, with 10 bases lining up with TRBD1. Germline lookup yields CDR1 LNHDA and CDR2 SQIVND (reference sequence). The CDR3 is 12 residues long. Trimming removed 5 bases from V and 7 bases from J; junction bases left unmatched: 2. The CDR3 nucleotides are TGTGCCAGTAGTGGACAGGGGGGAGAGCAGTACTTC. Protein: CASSGQGGEQYF.

This clonotype was observed many times. The chain has TRBV4-2 and TRBJ2-2; 10 bases line up with TRBD1. The trim removed 1 base at V and 5 bases at J, leaving 4 bases unmatched. CDR3 size: 16 residues. Per the germline V gene, CDR1 is LGHNA and CDR2 is YNFKEQ. The CDR3 protein is CASSQGDRGLTGELFF. The DNA of the CDR3 is TGTGCCAGCAGCCAAGGGGACAGGGGCTTAACCGGGGAGCTGTTTTTT.

This clonotype was observed a single time. A much larger clone differs from this one at a single base, so this may be a read error. The chain has TRBV5-8 and TRBJ2-1; D is perhaps TRBD1 (6 bases). Per the germline V gene, CDR1 is SGHTS and CDR2 is YDEGEE. V was cut by 5 bases and J by 13 bases, with 16 bases left in between. CDR3 length equals 12 residues. DNA of the CDR3: TGTGCCAGCAGTATGGACAAGGGGGAACAGTTCTTC. It translates to CASSMDKGEQFF.

In its sample, this clonotype was seen a few times. A much bigger clone sits one base away, suggesting this may be a read error. The chain is built from TRBV16 and TRBJ1-5; D unresolved. From germline, CDR1 is KGHSY and CDR2 FQNENV. The CDR3 covers 13 residues. DNA for the CDR3: TGTGCCTGCAGCGGGTTGGGAGGTCAGCCCCAGCATTTT. This codes for CACSGLGGQPQHF.

There are many counts of this clonotype. This chain connects TRBV9 to TRBJ1-3; tentatively, D is TRBD1 (5 bases). Looked up from germline, CDR1 is SGDLS and CDR2 is YYNGEE. The CDR3 has 13 amino acids. The V and J ends lost 3 bases and 1 base respectively, with 5 bases between them. The CDR3, as DNA: TGTGCCAGCAGCGAGGGGTCTGGAAACACCATATATTTT. Translation gives CASSEGSGNTIYF. Full variable domain (missing parts from reference TRBV9 and TRBJ1-3): DSGVTQTPKHLITATGQRVTLRCSPRSGDLSVYWYQQSLDQGLQFLIQYYNGEERAKGNILERFSAQQFPDLHSELNLSSLELGDSALYFCASSEGSGNTIYFGEGSWLTVV.

This clonotype was picked up many times. The chain combines TRBV29-1 with TRBJ2-5, with 9 bases fitting TRBD2. The junction had 9 bases not matched to a gene; V was cut back by 6 bases and J by 4 bases. The CDR3 has 14 amino acids. The germline gives CDR1 SQVTM, CDR2 ANQGSEA. The CDR3 coding sequence is TGCAGCGTCGACCCCGGGACTAGCTTAGAGACCCAGTACTTC. Protein: CSVDPGTSLETQYF.

V and J are TRBV5-4 and TRBJ1-6, with D possibly TRBD1 on 5 matching bases. Germline CDR1 reads SGHNT; CDR2 reads YYREEE (reference sequence). Deletions cut 1 base from V and 7 bases from J, with 15 bases between. The CDR3 runs to 16 residues. The CDR3 DNA follows: TGTGCCAGCAGCTTGATGGGGGAGAGGGCCAATTCACCCCTCCACTTT. Translating it yields CASSLMGERANSPLHF. Looking up the rest from reference TRBV5-4 and TRBJ1-6 gives the full variable domain: ETGVTQSPTHLIKTRGQQVTLRCSSQSGHNTVSWYQQALGQGPQFIFQYYREEENGRGNFPPRFSGLQFPNYSSELNVNALELDDSALYLCASSLMGERANSPLHFGNGTRLTVT.

This clonotype was recorded a few times. The rearrangement links TRBV30 to TRBJ1-2, with D possibly being TRBD1 (6 bases). There are 18 residues in the CDR3. CDR1 GTSNPN and CDR2 SVGIG come from the germline V gene (reference sequence). Trimming took off 7 bases at V and 3 bases at J, with 30 bases between the two ends. CDR3 nucleotide sequence: TGTGCCTCGACTAGGGGGGGCGGAATAATAACAAGTGACTATGGCTACACCTTC. Translation gives CASTRGGGIITSDYGYTF.

This clonotype has ten or more counts. The chain combines TRBV2 with TRBJ1-6, with D tentatively TRBD1 (5 bases). The length of the CDR3 is 15 residues. V lost 1 base to trimming and J lost 8 bases, with 12 bases between them. In germline, CDR1 is SNHLY, CDR2 FYNNEI. As DNA, the CDR3 is TGTGCCAGCAGTGAAGTGGCAGGGACGGATTCACCCCTCCACTTT. Its translation: CASSEVAGTDSPLHF.

This clonotype was detected ten times or more. The chain recombines TRBV5-6 with TRBJ1-2; D is perhaps TRBD1 (5 bases). This CDR3 comprises 15 residues. Trimming took off 3 bases at V and 2 bases at J, with 14 bases between the two ends. Germline values: CDR1 SGHDT, CDR2 YYEEEE. Here the CDR3 reads CASSWTGRLNYGYTF. The CDR3 DNA is TGTGCCAGCAGCTGGACGGGACGGCTCAACTATGGCTACACCTTC.

This clonotype occurred many times. The chain combines TRBV3-1 with TRBJ1-3; D remains unclear. Per germline, CDR1 LGHDT and CDR2 YNNKEL (reference sequence). The CDR3 spans 14 residues. V was clipped by 4 bases and J by 1 base, with 8 bases between them. CDR3 nucleotides: TGTGCCAGCAGCCGGGATGGATCTGGAAACACCATATATTTT. Its translation: CASSRDGSGNTIYF.

Notes on this clonotype: Since a much larger clone is just one base distant, this may be a read error. The chain uses TRBV5-1 and TRBJ2-5, with TRBD2 matching 10 bases. V gave up 2 bases and J gave up 8 bases; unmatched junction bases: 6. Germline V lookup: CDR1 SGHRS, CDR2 YFSETQ. This CDR3 region has 14 residues. CDR3 in DNA: TGCGCCAGCAGCTTTATGCTAGCGGGAGACACCCAGTACTTC. This translates into CASSFMLAGDTQYF.

V usage is TRBV28 and J usage is TRBJ2-7, with D uncertain. Trimming took off 3 bases at V and 3 bases at J, with 12 bases between the two ends. Germline V CDR1 and CDR2: MDHEN, SYDVKM. This CDR3 has 14 residues. The CDR3 DNA follows: TGTGCCAGCAGTTTCAGTCGTCAGAGCTACGAGCAGTACTTC. Translation: CASSFSRQSYEQYF.

This clonotype came up many times. The genes are TRBV7-2 and TRBJ2-2; the D is unclear. Trimming removed 5 bases from V and 0 bases from J, with 7 bases in between. This CDR3 comprises 14 residues. The germline V gene has CDR1 SGHTA and CDR2 FQGNSA. The CDR3 loop reads CASSPQANTGELFF. CDR3 coding DNA: TGTGCCAGCAGCCCACAAGCGAACACCGGGGAGCTGTTTTTT.

V and J are TRBV20-1 and TRBJ2-5, with 9 bases identical to TRBD1. Losses at the gene ends were 6 bases for V and 1 base for J; bases not matched to a gene: 15. Germline V gene sequence: CDR1 DFQATT, CDR2 SNEGSKA (reference sequence). The CDR3 is 17 residues long. The CDR3 here is CSAGTGPRQPIQETQYF. Written as DNA, the CDR3 is TGCAGTGCCGGGACAGGGCCCCGTCAGCCCATCCAAGAGACCCAGTACTTC.

This clonotype was seen ten or more times. The V call is TRBV7-3, the J call TRBJ2-1; D is ambiguous. Germline CDR1 is SGHTA and CDR2 is FQGTGA. The CDR3 totals 13 residues. Deletions cut 5 bases from V and 11 bases from J, with 16 bases between. DNA for the CDR3: TGTGCCAGCAGCCCCTCCTCCGTTGGGCAGCAGTTCTTC. Protein product: CASSPSSVGQQFF.

In this sample, this clonotype turned up many times. The chain uses TRBV20-1 and TRBJ1-2; TRBD1 matches 12 bases. CDR3 length equals 14 residues. CDR1 and CDR2 from the germline V gene are DFQATT and SNEGSKA (reference sequence). The CDR3 here is CSSSGTGGNYGYTF. CDR3 in DNA: TGCAGCTCATCCGGGACAGGGGGCAACTATGGCTACACCTTC.

This clonotype was picked up many times. The J gene is TRBJ2-6, the V gene TRBV6-1; no definite D call. The germline V gene encodes CDR1 MNHNS and CDR2 SASEGT. With 3 bases removed from V and 1 base from J, the gap between germline ends came to 13 bases. The CDR3 spans 17 residues. CDR3 DNA sequence: TGTGCCAGCAGTGAGGAACTCCGAACTTCTGGGGCCAACGTCCTGACTTTC. Amino acids: CASSEELRTSGANVLTF.

The CDR3: CSVVYYLGEDNEQFF. The CDR3 bases are TGCAGCGTTGTTTACTACTTAGGGGAGGACAATGAGCAGTTCTTC. The rearrangement links TRBV29-1 to TRBJ2-1, with a tentative D call TRBD2 (6 bases). V lost 4 bases to trimming and J lost 5 bases, with 18 bases between them. Germline-derived CDR1 and CDR2 are SQVTM and ANQGSEA. This CDR3 comprises 15 residues.

This clonotype was seen at least ten times. The gene calls are TRBV20-1 and TRBJ2-1; weak D call: TRBD2 (6 bases). Looked up from germline, CDR1 is DFQATT and CDR2 is SNEGSKA (reference sequence). Trimming cost V 6 bases and J 12 bases, with 24 bases left between them. The CDR3 is 14 residues long. Here the CDR3 reads CSAPRGGIARGQFF. In DNA form, the CDR3 reads TGCAGTGCGCCCCGTGGGGGGATTGCTCGTGGGCAGTTCTTC.

The chain links TRBV20-1 to TRBJ1-6, with D maybe TRBD1 (6 bases). The CDR3 extends over 15 amino acids. V lost 4 bases and J lost 0, with 10 bases in between. The germline V gene has CDR1 DFQATT and CDR2 SNEGSKA (reference sequence). The CDR3 sequence is CSATRGSSYNSPLHF. The CDR3 coding sequence is TGCAGTGCTACGAGGGGGAGCTCCTATAATTCACCCCTCCACTTT.